One and the same sample provided the 15 T cell receptor beta chains below, sequenced in a study of cytomegalovirus exposure and HLA in healthy donors (dated by TCRdb to the late 2010s). Library creation used the immunoSEQ multiplex PCR assay. The multiplex PCR relied on a mix of 60 forward primers for TCR Vbeta segments and 13 reverse primers for TCR Jbeta segments. The immuneACCESS repertoire file appears here via TCRdb, limited to in-frame rearrangements. These files lack a portion of the clones; in checked studies, under half of the deficit traces to unresolved V genes, and the cause of the others is not known. Across this sample there are approximately 100,000 clones, with approximately 85% seen only once. The ten largest make up around 3.9% of the sample. Sequenced sample: PBMCs. The receptors here all came from a man aged 25-45 years in good health and CMV-seronegative.

This chain links TRBV19 with TRBJ2-7, with D perhaps TRBD2 (7 bases). Trimming shortened V by 6 bases and J by 3 bases, and 15 bases separated the two germline ends. This CDR3 region has 14 residues. Germline V gene sequence: CDR1 LNHDA, CDR2 SQIVND (reference sequence). The CDR3 nucleotides are TGTGCCAGTAGACCCGAGGGGGGGCACTACGAGCAGTACTTC. This gives the protein CASRPEGGHYEQYF.

The table lists this clone with a few counts. The chain joins TRBV5-1 to TRBJ1-6; D is uncertain. CDR3 length: 14 amino acids. The germline gives CDR1 SGHRS, CDR2 YFSETQ. Trimming cost V 1 base and J 7 bases, with 9 bases left between them. In DNA, the CDR3 is TGCGCCAGCAGCTTGACAGTCGGAAATTCACCCCTCCACTTT. Translating gives CASSLTVGNSPLHF. Drawing the rest from reference TRBV5-1 and TRBJ1-6, the complete variable domain is KAGVTQTPRYLIKTRGQQVTLSCSPISGHRSVSWYQQTPGQGLQFLFEYFSETQRNKGNFPGRFSGRQFSNSRSEMNVSTLELGDSALYLCASSLTVGNSPLHFGNGTRLTVT.

About this clone itself: The same CDR3 arises from other DNA sequences in this sample as well. V and J are TRBV27 and TRBJ2-7; D unresolved. The CDR3 consists of 11 residues. Germline-derived CDR1 and CDR2 are MNHEY and SMNVEV (reference sequence). The V end lost 8 bases, the J end lost 1 base, and 6 bases lay between the germline ends. CDR3 sequence reads: CASGLSYEQYF. CDR3 bases: TGTGCCAGCGGCTTGTCCTACGAGCAGTACTTC.

This sequence joins TRBV2 and TRBJ2-3; TRBD1 might be the D (7 bases). CDR3 length: 15 residues. Germline V lookup: CDR1 SNHLY, CDR2 FYNNEI. Trimming stripped 4 bases from V and 8 bases from J, with 19 bases between. The CDR3 DNA reads TGTGCCAGCAGTGGACAGGGACATCTTAGCGGTACGCAGTATTTT. Its translation: CASSGQGHLSGTQYF.

The V call is TRBV7-9, the J call TRBJ1-5; TRBD1 is a possible D gene (6 bases). Germline CDR1 and CDR2: SEHNR and FQNEAQ (reference sequence). This CDR3 is 15 amino acids long. The germline V and J ends were trimmed by 1 base and 2 bases, with 9 bases remaining between them. The DNA for the CDR3 is TGTGCCAGCAGCTTAGACCGGACAGGCAATCAGCCCCAGCATTTT. It specifies CASSLDRTGNQPQHF.

The V and J genes are TRBV25-1 and TRBJ2-1, with D hard to call. Germline-derived CDR1 and CDR2 are MGHDK and SYGVNS. This CDR3 has 11 amino acids. V was trimmed by 1 base and J by 10 bases, leaving 5 bases between them. CDR3 in amino acids: CASSESREQFF. CDR3 coding DNA: TGTGCCAGCAGTGAATCACGGGAGCAGTTCTTC.

The rearrangement joins TRBV2 to TRBJ1-6; D is undetermined. CDR1 and CDR2 from the germline V gene are SNHLY and FYNNEI. This CDR3 is built from 13 residues. V lost 3 bases and J lost 8, with 8 bases in between. The DNA for the CDR3 is TGTGCCAGCAGTGAGAATTCAGATTCACCCCTCCACTTT. It translates to CASSENSDSPLHF.

In its sample, this clone was seen once. The rearrangement links TRBV19 to TRBJ1-6; maybe TRBD1 (6 bases). V shed 5 bases and J shed 6 bases, with 17 bases lying between them. This CDR3 spans 16 amino acids. Germline CDR1 LNHDA, CDR2 SQIVND (reference sequence). The DNA for the CDR3 is TGTGCCAGTAGTCCCACCATGGGAGGGGGTAATTCACCCCTCCACTTT. Amino acids: CASSPTMGGGNSPLHF.

This clone was counted once. The rearrangement links TRBV25-1 to TRBJ2-5; the D is unclear. V was clipped by 4 bases and J by 11 bases, with 14 bases between them. In germline, CDR1 is MGHDK, CDR2 SYGVNS. The CDR3 is made up of 12 amino acids. CDR3 DNA: TGTGCCAGCAGTGCCCTGACTGTAGAGCAGTACTTC. This gives the protein CASSALTVEQYF.

The J gene is TRBJ1-5, the V gene TRBV16; D unresolved. Between the trimmed V and J ends, which lost 0 bases and 7 bases, there was a span of 4 bases. CDR3 length equals 12 residues. Looked up from germline, CDR1 is KGHSY and CDR2 is FQNENV. The CDR3 reads CASSQSQQPQHF. DNA for the CDR3: TGTGCCAGCAGCCAATCCCAGCAGCCCCAGCATTTT.

The chain carries TRBV28 and TRBJ1-2, with a tentative D call TRBD1 (6 bases). The germline gives CDR1 MDHEN, CDR2 SYDVKM. The V and J ends lost 6 bases and 4 bases respectively, with 15 bases between them. The CDR3 consists of 14 residues. In DNA form, the CDR3 reads TGTGCCAGCAGCCTCGGGACACGATTCTATGGCTACACCTTC. The encoded protein is CASSLGTRFYGYTF.

CDR3 DNA: TGTGCCTTATACAGGGGCAATGAGCAGTTCTTC. Its protein product is CALYRGNEQFF. The chain is built from TRBV30 and TRBJ2-1, with 7 positions matching TRBD1. There are 11 residues in the CDR3. Looked up from germline, CDR1 is GTSNPN and CDR2 is SVGIG (reference sequence). V gave up 7 bases and J gave up 6 bases; unmatched junction bases: 3.

This clone appeared once. The chain recombines TRBV6-6 with TRBJ2-5; 8 nucleotides agree with TRBD1. CDR1 is MNHNY and CDR2 is SVGAGI in the germline V gene (reference sequence). The CDR3 has 15 residues. V was clipped by 2 bases and J by 5 bases; unmatched bases: 7. The DNA for the CDR3 is TGTGCCAGCAGTTACAAGGCAGGGGGCCGGGAGACCCAGTACTTC. Protein: CASSYKAGGRETQYF.

The chain has TRBV7-8 and TRBJ2-1; D unclear. Trimming shortened V by 5 bases and J by 2 bases, and 16 bases separated the two germline ends. CDR1 is SGHVS, CDR2 FQNEAQ, per germline. The CDR3 runs to 16 residues. CDR3 in amino acids: CASSPEDGRPYNEQFF. CDR3 DNA: TGTGCCAGCAGCCCCGAAGATGGCAGGCCCTACAATGAGCAGTTCTTC.

The chain recombines TRBV28 with TRBJ1-1; no definite D call. The V end lost 3 bases, the J end lost 7 bases, and 12 bases lay between the germline ends. CDR1 is MDHEN and CDR2 is SYDVKM in the germline V gene. CDR3 length: 13 amino acids. The chain's CDR3 is CASSFRAGSEAFF. The DNA for the CDR3 is TGTGCCAGCAGTTTTAGGGCGGGGAGTGAAGCTTTCTTT.